This T cell receptor beta chain originates from a study of blood T cell repertoires in COVID-19. Study information: Acute-phase and convalescent COVID-19 samples originated in the United States, Italy and Spain. T cells, B-cell-depleted T cells, or PBMCs provided the cDNA or gDNA that served as material.

Original data processing: Amplification of reference gene primers provided the estimated nucleated cell counts. Only in-frame clones appear in the TCRdb table, and some are missing; sequencing was by immunoSEQ multiplex PCR. From that table come the V and J calls and clone size; the DNA was used to work out D and trimming. Among around 120,000 clones, more than 75% were seen once, and the ten largest hold about 3.5%. V lost 5 bases, J lost 5 bases, and 5 bases stayed unmatched. This CDR3 has 14 residues. The germline gives CDR1 MNHEY, CDR2 SMNVEV (reference sequence). Sequenced material: peripheral blood. The source of this sequence is a man aged 50-59 years with active COVID-19. The V and J genes are TRBV27 and TRBJ1-4, with 7 bases identical to TRBD1. CDR3 in amino acids: CASSTGVGNEKLFF. In nucleotides, the CDR3 is TGTGCCAGCAGTACAGGGGTGGGGAATGAAAAACTGTTTTTT.